What follows are 24 T cell receptor beta chains derived from one specimen sequenced in a study of cytomegalovirus exposure and HLA in healthy donors. Primers included in the PCR were 60 Vbeta and 13 Jbeta primers. The protocol was immunoSEQ multiplex PCR, while the TCRdb copy is restricted to in-frame clones and leaves out a portion. The table has 210,000 or so clones, 60% to 85% seen once. Sample: PBMCs. The receptors come from a man aged 35-49 years in good health and CMV-seronegative.

CDR3 loop: CASSEAGGEAFF. CDR3 DNA sequence: TGTGCCAGCAGTGAAGCCGGCGGTGAAGCTTTCTTT. This chain joins TRBV6-1 and TRBJ1-1; D unresolved. This CDR3 contains 12 residues. CDR1 and CDR2 from the germline V gene are MNHNS and SASEGT. V was shortened by 0 bases and J by 7 bases, with 6 bases between the two germline ends.

This clone was observed a single time. The chain links TRBV18 to TRBJ2-1, with TRBD2 identical over 9 bases. Trimming at V came to 2 bases and at J to 8 bases, leaving 7 bases not matched to a gene. Germline V gene data show CDR1 as KGHSH and CDR2 as LQKENI. The CDR3 extends over 15 amino acids. CDR3 bases: TGTGCCAGCTCACCATCGGGCGGGAGGGTTCATGAGCAGTTCTTC. As protein: CASSPSGGRVHEQFF. The variable domain in full, completed from reference TRBV18 and TRBJ2-1, reads NAGVMQNPRHLVRRRGQEARLRCSPMKGHSHVYWYRQLPEEGLKFMVYLQKENIIDESGMPKERFSAEFPKEGPSILRIQQVVRGDSAAYFCASSPSGGRVHEQFFGPGTRLTVL.

The V gene is TRBV5-1, the J gene TRBJ2-7; 11 bases are shared with TRBD2. This CDR3 is built from 15 residues. The ends lost 4 bases at V and 2 bases at J; junction bases unmatched: 5. In germline, CDR1 is SGHRS, CDR2 YFSETQ. The CDR3 protein is CASSPYSGGAYEQYF. The DNA of the CDR3 is TGCGCCAGCAGCCCTTATAGCGGGGGGGCCTACGAGCAGTACTTC. Complete variable domain (other parts from reference TRBV5-1 and TRBJ2-7): KAGVTQTPRYLIKTRGQQVTLSCSPISGHRSVSWYQQTPGQGLQFLFEYFSETQRNKGNFPGRFSGRQFSNSRSEMNVSTLELGDSALYLCASSPYSGGAYEQYFGPGTRLTVT.

The genes are TRBV19 and TRBJ1-3; 8 bases agree with TRBD1. There are 16 residues in the CDR3. The V segment lost 7 bases and the J segment 5 bases; nucleotides outside the gene matches: 13. The V gene's germline CDR1 is LNHDA and CDR2 SQIVND (reference sequence). The CDR3 DNA reads as TGTGCCAGTACTCTCCGCGGCGGACAGGGCCGAAACACCATATATTTT. This codes for CASTLRGGQGRNTIYF.

This chain links TRBV19 with TRBJ1-1; 10 bases are shared with TRBD1. Germline CDR1 and CDR2: LNHDA and SQIVND (reference sequence). V shed 4 bases and J 2 bases; nucleotides not matched to a gene: 7. The CDR3 runs 16 residues. Here the CDR3 reads CASSTGQGRLNTEAFF. CDR3 bases: TGTGCCAGTAGTACGGGACAGGGGAGACTAAACACTGAAGCTTTCTTT.

The chain has TRBV6-5 and TRBJ1-4; 7 nucleotides align to TRBD1. The CDR3 sequence is 15 residues long. V gave up 5 bases and J gave up 3 bases; unmatched junction bases: 6. CDR1 is MNHEY and CDR2 is SVGAGI in the germline V gene. CDR3 sequence reads: CASSPDRSSNEKLFF. The CDR3 bases are TGTGCCAGCAGTCCGGACAGGTCCTCTAATGAAAAACTGTTTTTT.

The chain recombines TRBV5-6 with TRBJ2-3; D may be TRBD2 (5 bases). This CDR3 comprises 12 residues. V was pared by 4 bases and J by 4 bases, with 7 bases between. Germline V gene data show CDR1 as SGHDT and CDR2 as YYEEEE. The chain's CDR3 is CASSGGSDTQYF. The CDR3, as DNA: TGTGCCAGCAGCGGAGGATCAGATACGCAGTATTTT.

The CDR3, as DNA: TGTGCCAGCAGCTTCTCGGCGGGAGGTGGCACAGATACGCAGTATTTT. This sequence encodes CASSFSAGGGTDTQYF. V is TRBV7-8 and J is TRBJ2-3; the match to TRBD2 covers 8 bases. This CDR3 contains 16 residues. CDR1 is SGHVS and CDR2 is FQNEAQ in the germline V gene. Unmatched junction bases numbered 6, after V lost 3 bases and J lost 1 base.

The chain has TRBV5-8 and TRBJ1-3; tentative D call: TRBD1 (5 bases). Germline-derived CDR1 and CDR2 are SGHTS and YDEGEE. The CDR3 is made up of 15 amino acids. V was cut by 9 bases and J by 3 bases, with 19 bases left in between. Written as DNA, the CDR3 is TGTGCCACCAATGCGAGGGGAGGTTATGGAAACACCATATATTTT. Translated: CATNARGGYGNTIYF.

This clone was counted between two and nine times. The V call is TRBV6-5, the J call TRBJ2-1; TRBD2 matches 7 bases. The germline V gene encodes CDR1 MNHEY and CDR2 SVGAGI. With V trimmed by 5 bases and J by 2 bases, 6 bases remained unmatched. There are 15 residues in the CDR3. CDR3 bases: TGTGCCAGCAGTACTGTCGCGGGGGCCTACAATGAGCAGTTCTTC. Translation: CASSTVAGAYNEQFF.

The CDR3 bases are TGTGCCACCAGCAGAGATACCAGTAACTACGAGCAGTACTTC. It translates to CATSRDTSNYEQYF. The rearrangement links TRBV15 to TRBJ2-7; D ambiguous. In germline, CDR1 is LNHNV, CDR2 YYDKDF (reference sequence). The V end lost 0 bases, the J end lost 3 bases, and 9 bases lay between the germline ends. The CDR3 contains 14 residues.

The rearrangement joins TRBV29-1 to TRBJ1-5; D is unclear. The CDR3 is 13 residues long. Trimming took off 4 bases at V and 5 bases at J, with 12 bases between the two ends. Per germline, CDR1 SQVTM and CDR2 ANQGSEA. CDR3 residues: CSVGASDYQPQHF. In DNA, the CDR3 is TGCAGCGTTGGTGCCAGCGACTATCAGCCCCAGCATTTT.

The V gene is TRBV27, the J gene TRBJ2-3, with a weak D call TRBD2 (6 bases). The CDR3 sequence is 16 residues long. Trimming cost V 4 bases and J 6 bases, with 20 bases left between them. Germline loops: CDR1 MNHEY, CDR2 SMNVEV (reference sequence). For the CDR3, the DNA is TGTGCCAGCAGTTCCATAGCTGTGGGGGGTATGGATACGCAGTATTTT. Its protein is CASSSIAVGGMDTQYF.

The chain has TRBV6-6 and TRBJ2-1, with 10 bases aligning to TRBD2. Germline CDR1 is MNHNY and CDR2 is SVGAGI (reference sequence). The CDR3 runs to 14 residues. The ends lost 7 bases at V and 5 bases at J; junction bases unmatched: 5. The CDR3 loop reads CASIRTSGNNEQFF. The CDR3 coding sequence is TGTGCCAGCATCCGGACTAGCGGAAACAATGAGCAGTTCTTC.

V gene TRBV6-4 combines with J gene TRBJ2-1; 9 bases map to TRBD1. CDR1 MRHNA and CDR2 SNTAGT come from the germline V gene. The CDR3 is 14 amino acids. The trim removed 6 bases at V and 8 bases at J, leaving 8 bases unmatched. The CDR3 nucleotides are TGTGCCAGCAGCACCGGGACAGGGCGTCATGAGCAGTTCTTC. Its protein product is CASSTGTGRHEQFF.

This clone was seen only a few times. The chain employs TRBV7-2 and TRBJ2-7, with 7 bases matching TRBD1. Germline CDR1 reads SGHTA; CDR2 reads FQGNSA. The J segment lost 4 bases and the V segment lost 5 bases, leaving 2 bases of the junction unmatched. The CDR3 consists of 12 residues. The CDR3 DNA sequence: TGTGCCAGCAGCCCGGACAGGTACGAGCAGTACTTC. Translation: CASSPDRYEQYF.

This chain links TRBV19 with TRBJ2-2; TRBD2 might be the D (6 bases). The V gene lost 5 bases and the J gene lost 6 bases, with 16 bases spanning the gap. The CDR3 is made up of 15 amino acids. Looked up from germline, CDR1 is LNHDA and CDR2 is SQIVND (reference sequence). CDR3 bases: TGTGCCAGTAGTGTCGGGACTGCCATCTCCGGGGAGCTGTTTTTT. Its protein product is CASSVGTAISGELFF. The whole variable domain, remainder taken from reference TRBV19 and TRBJ2-2, is DGGITQSPKYLFRKEGQNVTLSCEQNLNHDAMYWYRQDPGQGLRLIYYSQIVNDFQKGDIAEGYSVSREKKESFPLTVTSAQKNPTAFYLCASSVGTAISGELFFGEGSRLTVL.

This rearrangement joins TRBV2 to TRBJ1-2; TRBD1 matches 7 bases. The CDR3 spans 14 residues. V lost 3 bases, J lost 5 bases, and 6 bases stayed unmatched. The germline gives CDR1 SNHLY, CDR2 FYNNEI. CDR3 residues: CASSDKGGRYGYTF. CDR3 DNA: TGTGCCAGCAGTGATAAAGGGGGCAGATATGGCTACACCTTC.

The rearrangement uses TRBV29-1 and TRBJ2-6; possibly TRBD1 for D (6 bases). The CDR3 consists of 15 residues. The V gene's germline CDR1 is SQVTM and CDR2 ANQGSEA. V lost 6 bases to trimming and J lost 0 bases, with 12 bases between them. The chain's CDR3 is CSVRGQVSGANVLTF. The CDR3 DNA reads TGCAGCGTGAGGGGACAAGTCTCTGGGGCCAACGTCCTGACTTTC.

The gene calls are TRBV7-6 and TRBJ2-3; TRBD1 is a possible D gene (6 bases). The CDR3 is made up of 16 amino acids. Germline V lookup: CDR1 SGHVS, CDR2 FNYEAQ. The V and J ends lost 5 bases and 5 bases respectively, with 20 bases between them. In DNA form, the CDR3 reads TGTGCCAGCAGCGTAAGCCTTGGGAGAGGGGGAGATACGCAGTATTTT. It is translated as CASSVSLGRGGDTQYF.

The chain combines TRBV28 with TRBJ2-6, with D perhaps matching TRBD2 (7 bases). Looked up from germline, CDR1 is MDHEN and CDR2 is SYDVKM. V lost 1 base and J 0 bases, leaving 10 bases between the germline ends. CDR3 length: 17 residues. CDR3 in DNA: TGTGCCAGCAGTTTATCGGGGGGCCTCTCTGGGGCCAACGTCCTGACTTTC. Translated, it gives CASSLSGGLSGANVLTF.

The genes are TRBV7-9 and TRBJ1-1; unclear D gene. V lost 7 bases and J 8 bases, leaving 17 bases between the germline ends. Germline assignment: CDR1 SEHNR and CDR2 FQNEAQ (reference sequence). The CDR3 covers 13 residues. The CDR3 DNA reads TGTGCCAGCACCCGAGGTCAAGCCCAGGAAGCTTTCTTT. Amino acids: CASTRGQAQEAFF.

The V and J genes are TRBV6-6 and TRBJ2-1; tentative D call: TRBD2 (6 bases). The CDR3 extends over 14 amino acids. Germline assignment: CDR1 MNHNY and CDR2 SVGAGI (reference sequence). Trimming left V 2 bases short and J 5 bases short, with 10 bases between. DNA of the CDR3: TGTGCCAGCAGTTACCTGGGACTTAACAATGAGCAGTTCTTC. Protein sequence: CASSYLGLNNEQFF.

J is TRBJ2-7 and V is TRBV9; TRBD1 matches 7 bases. V was clipped by 3 bases and J by 2 bases; unmatched bases: 2. The CDR3 runs to 13 residues. Per germline, CDR1 SGDLS and CDR2 YYNGEE. CDR3 amino acids: CASSGDRPYEQYF. The CDR3 nucleotides read TGTGCCAGCAGCGGGGACAGACCCTACGAGCAGTACTTC.